The entry below describes one T cell receptor (beta chain). What it binds is unknown. The use of a sample-barcoded 5' primer and a J-beta primer mix characterized a second PCR of roughly 6 to 11 cycles. CDR3-containing paired-end reads numbered at least 2.5 million in each sample. In TCRdb, the 5' RACE reads were re-called with MiXCR into one record per CDR3 protein. The sample includes approximately 1,100,000 distinct CDR3 sequences, 40% to 55% of them seen just once. This entry comes from a study of blood T cells in healthy people across ages. Healthy individuals of Caucasian origin from Russia, aged roughly 6 to 95, served as donors. General observations from the study: The study could not conclusively compare naive and antigen-experienced cells, given its unsorted PBMCs.

Trimming removed 2 bases at V and 1 base at J, with 11 bases between. The germline gives CDR1 MNHEY, CDR2 SVGAGI. The CDR3 is 15 amino acids. The sequence was collected from a woman aged 55-69 years in good health. Sequencing input: blood. The rearrangement joins TRBV6-5 to TRBJ2-5; the D gene is possibly TRBD1 (6 bases). CDR3 bases: TGTGCCAGCAGTTACGCCCAGGGGTCCCAAGAGACCCAGTACTTC. As protein: CASSYAQGSQETQYF.